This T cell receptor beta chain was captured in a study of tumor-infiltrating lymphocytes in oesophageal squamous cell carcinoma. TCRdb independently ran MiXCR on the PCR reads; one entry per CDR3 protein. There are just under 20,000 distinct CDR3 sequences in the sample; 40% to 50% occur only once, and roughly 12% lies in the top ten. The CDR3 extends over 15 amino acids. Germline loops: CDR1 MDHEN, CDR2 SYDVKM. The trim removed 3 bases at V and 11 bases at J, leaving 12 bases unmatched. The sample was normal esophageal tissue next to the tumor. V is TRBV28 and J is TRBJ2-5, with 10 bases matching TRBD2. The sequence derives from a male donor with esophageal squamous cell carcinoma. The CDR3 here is CASSFLLAGNNEQYF. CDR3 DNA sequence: TGTGCCAGCAGTTTTTTACTAGCGGGGAACAATGAGCAGTACTTC. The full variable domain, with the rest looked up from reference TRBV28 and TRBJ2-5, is DVKVTQSSRYLVKRTGEKVFLECVQDMDHENMFWYRQDPGLGLRLIYFSYDVKMKEKGDIPEGYSVSREKKERFSLILESASTNQTSMYLCASSFLLAGNNEQYFGPGTRLLVL.